The source of this TCR beta chain is a study of T cells after yellow fever vaccination. Many counts were recorded for this clonotype. Its antigen is not known. UMIs were added to TCR cDNA along with a universal primer site when it was made by 5'RACE template switching. TCRdb reanalysed the 5' RACE reads using MiXCR and keeps one entry per CDR3 protein. Among around 610,000 distinct CDR3 sequences listed, 13% were seen once. Overall study findings and caveats: Among primary-vaccination clones, most reappeared after the booster, at 95% to 96% for CD4 and around 91% for CD8. Only a minor proportion of clonotypes was detected across both CD4 and CD8 compartments. There was a possibility that FACS-sorted repertoires contained abundant clonotypes contaminating from the bulk population.

The CDR3 has 14 amino acids. The germline V gene has CDR1 KGHDR and CDR2 SFDVKD. V lost 9 bases, J lost 0 bases, and 11 bases lay in between. The sequence came from a man aged 30-40 years who received the YFV17D yellow fever vaccine. Sequencing used PBMCs, obtained on the day of the yellow fever booster vaccination. This chain joins TRBV24-1 and TRBJ2-1; TRBD1 might be the D (6 bases). This chain's CDR3 is CATSGRGSYNEQFF. DNA of the CDR3: TGTGCCACCTCGGGCAGGGGCTCCTACAATGAGCAGTTCTTC.